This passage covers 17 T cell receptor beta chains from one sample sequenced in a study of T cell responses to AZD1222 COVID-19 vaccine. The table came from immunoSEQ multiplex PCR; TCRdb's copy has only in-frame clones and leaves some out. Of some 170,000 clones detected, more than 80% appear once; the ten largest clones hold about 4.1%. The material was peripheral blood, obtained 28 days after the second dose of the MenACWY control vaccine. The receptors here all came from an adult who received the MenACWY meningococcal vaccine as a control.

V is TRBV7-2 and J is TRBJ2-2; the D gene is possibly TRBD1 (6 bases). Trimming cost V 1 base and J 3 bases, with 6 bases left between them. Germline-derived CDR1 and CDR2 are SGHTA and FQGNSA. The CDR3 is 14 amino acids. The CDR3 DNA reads TGTGCCAGCAGCTTAGACAGGGACACCGGGGAGCTGTTTTTT. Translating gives CASSLDRDTGELFF.

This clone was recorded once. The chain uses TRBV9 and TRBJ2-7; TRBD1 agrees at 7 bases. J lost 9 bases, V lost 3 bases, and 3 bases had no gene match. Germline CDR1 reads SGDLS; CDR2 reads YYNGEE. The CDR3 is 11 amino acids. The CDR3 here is CASSGEGAQYF. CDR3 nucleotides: TGTGCCAGCAGCGGTGAGGGGGCGCAGTACTTC.

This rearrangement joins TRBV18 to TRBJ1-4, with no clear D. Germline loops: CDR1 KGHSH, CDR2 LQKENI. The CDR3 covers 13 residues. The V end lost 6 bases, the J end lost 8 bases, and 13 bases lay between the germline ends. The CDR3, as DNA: TGTGCCAGCTCGCTAAGTCGATCCGAAAAACTGTTTTTT. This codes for CASSLSRSEKLFF.

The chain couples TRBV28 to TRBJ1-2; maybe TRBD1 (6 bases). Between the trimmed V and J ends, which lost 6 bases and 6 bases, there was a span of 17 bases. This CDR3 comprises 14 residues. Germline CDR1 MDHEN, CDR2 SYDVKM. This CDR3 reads CASRGEGGPHGYTF. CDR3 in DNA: TGTGCCAGCAGGGGAGAGGGGGGGCCCCATGGCTACACCTTC.

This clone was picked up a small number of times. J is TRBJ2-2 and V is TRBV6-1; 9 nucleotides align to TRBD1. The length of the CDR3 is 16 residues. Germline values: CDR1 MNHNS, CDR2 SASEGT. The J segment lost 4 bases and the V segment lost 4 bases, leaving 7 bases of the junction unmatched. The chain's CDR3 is CASSARTGGGTGELFF. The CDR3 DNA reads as TGTGCCAGCAGTGCACGTACAGGGGGCGGCACCGGGGAGCTGTTTTTT.

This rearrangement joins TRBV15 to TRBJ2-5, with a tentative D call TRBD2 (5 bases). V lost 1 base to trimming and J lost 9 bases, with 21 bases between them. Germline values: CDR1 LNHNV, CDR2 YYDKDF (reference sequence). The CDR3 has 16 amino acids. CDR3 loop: CATSRGIDTGSRAQYF. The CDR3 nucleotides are TGTGCCACCAGCAGAGGCATAGACACGGGAAGTAGGGCCCAGTACTTC.

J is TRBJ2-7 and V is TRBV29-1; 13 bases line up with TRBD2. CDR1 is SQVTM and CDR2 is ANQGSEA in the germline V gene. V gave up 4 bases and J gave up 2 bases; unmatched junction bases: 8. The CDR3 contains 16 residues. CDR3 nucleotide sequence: TGCAGCGTTGTGGTCTCCGGGACTAGCGGGACCTACGAGCAGTACTTC. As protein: CSVVVSGTSGTYEQYF.

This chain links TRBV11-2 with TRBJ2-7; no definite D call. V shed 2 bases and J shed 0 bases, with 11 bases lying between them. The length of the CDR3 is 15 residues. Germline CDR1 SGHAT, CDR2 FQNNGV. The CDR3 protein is CASSLQGPNSYEQYF. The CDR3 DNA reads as TGTGCCAGCAGCTTACAAGGCCCCAACTCCTACGAGCAGTACTTC.

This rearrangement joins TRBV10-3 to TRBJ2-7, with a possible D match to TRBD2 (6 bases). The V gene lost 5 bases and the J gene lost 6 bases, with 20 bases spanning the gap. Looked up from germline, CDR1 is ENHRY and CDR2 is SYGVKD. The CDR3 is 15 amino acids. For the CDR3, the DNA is TGTGCCATCAGTTCGGCGGGACCCCGACCCGGCGAGCAGTACTTC. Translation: CAISSAGPRPGEQYF.

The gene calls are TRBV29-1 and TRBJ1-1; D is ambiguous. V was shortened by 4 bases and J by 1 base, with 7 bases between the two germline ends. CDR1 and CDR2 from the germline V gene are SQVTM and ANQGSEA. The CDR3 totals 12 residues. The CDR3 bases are TGCAGCGTTGTCAGGCCGAACACTGAAGCTTTCTTT. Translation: CSVVRPNTEAFF. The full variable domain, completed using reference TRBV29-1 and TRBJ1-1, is SAVISQKPSRDICQRGTSLTIQCQVDSQVTMMFWYRQQPGQSLTLIATANQGSEATYESGFVIDKFPISRPNLTFSTLTVSNMSPEDSSIYLCSVVRPNTEAFFGQGTRLTVV.

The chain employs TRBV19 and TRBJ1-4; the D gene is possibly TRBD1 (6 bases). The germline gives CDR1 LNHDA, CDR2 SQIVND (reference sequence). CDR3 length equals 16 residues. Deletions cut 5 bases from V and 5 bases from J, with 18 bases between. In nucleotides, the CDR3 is TGTGCCAGTAGTTCCTACCCACAGGGAGAGAATGAAAAACTGTTTTTT. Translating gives CASSSYPQGENEKLFF.

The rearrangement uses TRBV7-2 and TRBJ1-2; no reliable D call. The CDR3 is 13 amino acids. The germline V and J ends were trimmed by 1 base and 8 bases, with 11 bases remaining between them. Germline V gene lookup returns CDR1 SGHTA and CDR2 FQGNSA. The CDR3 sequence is CASSLGQAGGYTF. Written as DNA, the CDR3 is TGTGCCAGCAGCTTAGGGCAGGCTGGAGGCTACACCTTC.

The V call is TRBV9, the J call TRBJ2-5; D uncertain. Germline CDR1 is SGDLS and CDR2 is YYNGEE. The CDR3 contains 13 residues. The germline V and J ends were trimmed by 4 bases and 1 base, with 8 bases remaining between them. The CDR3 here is CASSPTSQETQYF. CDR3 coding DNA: TGTGCCAGCAGCCCTACATCCCAAGAGACCCAGTACTTC.

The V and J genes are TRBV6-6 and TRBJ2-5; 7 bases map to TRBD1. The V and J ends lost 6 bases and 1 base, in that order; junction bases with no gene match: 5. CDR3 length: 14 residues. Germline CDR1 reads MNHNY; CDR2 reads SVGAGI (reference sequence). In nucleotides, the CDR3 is TGTGCCAGCAGGGGACAGCCTTTCCAAGAGACCCAGTACTTC. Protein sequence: CASRGQPFQETQYF.

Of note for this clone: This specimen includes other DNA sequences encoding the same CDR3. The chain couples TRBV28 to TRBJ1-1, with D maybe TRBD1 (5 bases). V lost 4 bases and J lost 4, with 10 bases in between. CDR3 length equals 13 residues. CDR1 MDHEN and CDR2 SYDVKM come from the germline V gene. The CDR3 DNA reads TGTGCCAGCAGTTGGACGGGACGCACTGAAGCTTTCTTT. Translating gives CASSWTGRTEAFF.

The CDR3 is CASSTRQGPFSGNTIYF. The CDR3 DNA sequence: TGTGCCAGCAGCACCCGACAGGGCCCTTTCTCTGGAAACACCATATATTTT. The rearrangement links TRBV12-1 to TRBJ1-3; the listed D gene, TRBD1, was not tested against the DNA. TRBV12-1 is a pseudogene locus. CDR3 length: 17 residues.

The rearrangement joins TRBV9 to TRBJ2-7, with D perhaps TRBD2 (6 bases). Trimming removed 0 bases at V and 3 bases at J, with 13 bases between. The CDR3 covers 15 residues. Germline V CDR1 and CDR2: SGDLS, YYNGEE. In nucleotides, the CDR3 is TGTGCCAGCAGCGTAGCCCCAACTAGCAGCTACGAGCAGTACTTC. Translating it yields CASSVAPTSSYEQYF.